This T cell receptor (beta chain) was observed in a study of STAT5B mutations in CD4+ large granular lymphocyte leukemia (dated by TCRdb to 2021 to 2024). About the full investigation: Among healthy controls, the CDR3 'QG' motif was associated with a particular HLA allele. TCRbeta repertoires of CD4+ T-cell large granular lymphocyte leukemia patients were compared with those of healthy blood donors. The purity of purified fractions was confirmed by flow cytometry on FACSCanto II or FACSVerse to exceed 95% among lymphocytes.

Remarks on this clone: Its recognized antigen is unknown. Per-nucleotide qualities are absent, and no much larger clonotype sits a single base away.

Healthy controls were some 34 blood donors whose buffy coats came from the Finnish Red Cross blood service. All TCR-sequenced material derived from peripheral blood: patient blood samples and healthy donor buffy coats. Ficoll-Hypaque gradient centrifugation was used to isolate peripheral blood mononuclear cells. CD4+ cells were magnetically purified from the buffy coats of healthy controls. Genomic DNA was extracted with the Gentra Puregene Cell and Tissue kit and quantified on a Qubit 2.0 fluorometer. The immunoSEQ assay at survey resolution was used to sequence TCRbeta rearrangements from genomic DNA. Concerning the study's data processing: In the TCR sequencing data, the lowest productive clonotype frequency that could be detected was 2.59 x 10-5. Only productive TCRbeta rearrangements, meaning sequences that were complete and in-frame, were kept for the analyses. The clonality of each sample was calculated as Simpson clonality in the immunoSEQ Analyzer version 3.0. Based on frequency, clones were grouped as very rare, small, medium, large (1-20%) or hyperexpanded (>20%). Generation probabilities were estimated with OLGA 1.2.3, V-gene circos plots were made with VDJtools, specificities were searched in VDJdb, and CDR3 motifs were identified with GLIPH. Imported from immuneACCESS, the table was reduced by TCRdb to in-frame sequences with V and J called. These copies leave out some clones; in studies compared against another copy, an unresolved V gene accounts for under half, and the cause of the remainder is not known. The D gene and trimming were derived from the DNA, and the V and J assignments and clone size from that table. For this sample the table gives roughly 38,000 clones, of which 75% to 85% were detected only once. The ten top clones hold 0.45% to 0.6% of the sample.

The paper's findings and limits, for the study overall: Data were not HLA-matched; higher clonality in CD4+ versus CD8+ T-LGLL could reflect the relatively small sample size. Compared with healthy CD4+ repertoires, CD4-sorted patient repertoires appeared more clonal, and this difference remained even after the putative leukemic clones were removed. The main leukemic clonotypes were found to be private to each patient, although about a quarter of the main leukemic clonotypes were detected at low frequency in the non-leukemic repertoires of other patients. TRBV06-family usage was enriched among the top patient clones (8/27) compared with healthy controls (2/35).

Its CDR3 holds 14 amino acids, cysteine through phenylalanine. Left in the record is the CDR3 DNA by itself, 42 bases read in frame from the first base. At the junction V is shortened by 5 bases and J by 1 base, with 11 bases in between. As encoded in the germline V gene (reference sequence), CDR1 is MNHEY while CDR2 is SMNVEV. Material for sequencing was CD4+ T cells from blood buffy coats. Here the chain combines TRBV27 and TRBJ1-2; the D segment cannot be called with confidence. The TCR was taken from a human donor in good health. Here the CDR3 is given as CASSLGSLNYGYTF. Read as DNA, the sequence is TGTGCCAGCAGTCTTGGAAGTCTTAACTATGGCTACACCTTC.